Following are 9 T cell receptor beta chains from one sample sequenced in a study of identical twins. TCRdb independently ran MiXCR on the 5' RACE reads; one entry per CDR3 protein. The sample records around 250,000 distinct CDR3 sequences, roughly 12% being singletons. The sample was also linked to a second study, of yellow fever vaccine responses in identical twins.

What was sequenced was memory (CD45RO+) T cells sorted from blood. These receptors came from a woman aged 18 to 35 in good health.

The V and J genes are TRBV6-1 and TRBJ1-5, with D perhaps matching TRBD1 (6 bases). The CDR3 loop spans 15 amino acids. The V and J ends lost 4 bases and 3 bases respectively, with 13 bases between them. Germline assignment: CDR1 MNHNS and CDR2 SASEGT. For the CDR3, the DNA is TGTGCCAGCAGTGGGGAGAGGGGGTACAATCAGCCCCAGCATTTT. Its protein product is CASSGERGYNQPQHF.

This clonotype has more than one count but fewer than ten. The CDR3 protein is CSARDRRGGEKLFF. The CDR3 DNA reads as TGCAGTGCTAGAGATCGCAGGGGCGGCGAAAAACTGTTTTTT. V is TRBV20-1 and J is TRBJ1-4; TRBD1 might be the D (6 bases). CDR3 size: 14 residues. Trimming stripped 0 bases from V and 8 bases from J, with 13 bases between. Germline values: CDR1 DFQATT, CDR2 SNEGSKA (reference sequence).

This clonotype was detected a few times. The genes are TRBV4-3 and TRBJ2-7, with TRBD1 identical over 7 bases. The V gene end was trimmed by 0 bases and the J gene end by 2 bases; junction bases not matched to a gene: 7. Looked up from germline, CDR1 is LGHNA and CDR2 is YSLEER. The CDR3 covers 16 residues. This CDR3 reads CASSQDLGGITYEQYF. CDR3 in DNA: TGCGCCAGCAGCCAAGATCTAGGGGGCATTACCTACGAGCAGTACTTC.

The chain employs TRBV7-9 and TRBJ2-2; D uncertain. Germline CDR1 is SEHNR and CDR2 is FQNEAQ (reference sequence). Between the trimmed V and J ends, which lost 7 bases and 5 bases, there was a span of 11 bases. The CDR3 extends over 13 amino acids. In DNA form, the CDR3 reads TGTGCCAGCACCCAGTCACAGACCGGGGAGCTGTTTTTT. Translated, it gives CASTQSQTGELFF.

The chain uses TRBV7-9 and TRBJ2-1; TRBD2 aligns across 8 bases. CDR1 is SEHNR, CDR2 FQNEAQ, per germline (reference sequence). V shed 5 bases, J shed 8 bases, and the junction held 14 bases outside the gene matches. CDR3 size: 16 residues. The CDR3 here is CASSGAGLAGLDEQFF. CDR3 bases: TGTGCCAGCAGCGGGGCGGGGCTAGCGGGCTTGGATGAGCAGTTCTTC.

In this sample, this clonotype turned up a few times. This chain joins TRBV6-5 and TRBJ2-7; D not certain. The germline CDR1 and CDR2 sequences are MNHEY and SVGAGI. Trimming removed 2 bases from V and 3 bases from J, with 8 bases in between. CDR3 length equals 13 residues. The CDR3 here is CASSYDRDYEQYF. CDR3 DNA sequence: TGTGCCAGCAGTTACGACCGAGACTACGAGCAGTACTTC.

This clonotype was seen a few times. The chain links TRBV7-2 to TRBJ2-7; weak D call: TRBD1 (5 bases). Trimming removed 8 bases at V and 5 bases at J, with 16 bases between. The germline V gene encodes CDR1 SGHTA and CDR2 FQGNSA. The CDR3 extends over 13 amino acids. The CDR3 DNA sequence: TGTGCCAGCGGGGTCCAGGGCTCACACGAGCAGTACTTC. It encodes CASGVQGSHEQYF.

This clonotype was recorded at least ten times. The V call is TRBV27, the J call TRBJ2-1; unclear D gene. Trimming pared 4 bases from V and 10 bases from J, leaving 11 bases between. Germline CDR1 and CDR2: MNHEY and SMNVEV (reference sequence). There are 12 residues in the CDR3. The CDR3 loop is CASSSRTGEQFF. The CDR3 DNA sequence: TGTGCCAGCAGTTCAAGGACCGGCGAGCAGTTCTTC.

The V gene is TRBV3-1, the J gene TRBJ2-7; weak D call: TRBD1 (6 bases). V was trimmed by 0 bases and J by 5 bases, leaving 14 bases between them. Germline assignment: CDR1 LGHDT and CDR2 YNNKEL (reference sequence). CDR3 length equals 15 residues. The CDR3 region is CASSQDNRVGDEQYF. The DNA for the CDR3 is TGTGCCAGCAGCCAAGATAACAGGGTCGGGGACGAGCAGTACTTC.